The 31 T cell receptor beta chains below were found in one sample sequenced in a study of a mutant IDH1 vaccine in newly diagnosed glioma (dated by TCRdb to 2020 to 2022). This specimen's time point label, interpreted: week 5, during vaccination. Every vaccine dose consisted of 300 ug of a 20-mer mutant IDH1 peptide in Montanide, administered subcutaneously together with topical imiquimod. No antigens are known for them. The method behind the library was the immunoSEQ multiplex PCR assay. The table comes from immuneACCESS by way of TCRdb, which keeps in-frame sequences with V and J called. Part of the clones is missing from these tables; in studies checked, under half for an unresolved V gene and the rest for unknown reasons. Recorded for this sample are about 53,000 clones; around 80% of them occurred a single time. Around 7.4% of the sample lies in the top ten. The source material was PBMCs, sampled from a glioma patient whose treatment included an IDH1 peptide vaccine. The receptors originated from a woman aged 50 to 60 with glioma.

V and J are TRBV5-1 and TRBJ2-1; D not certain. The CDR3 is 16 amino acids. V lost 2 bases and J lost 0, with 12 bases in between. CDR1 is SGHRS and CDR2 is YFSETQ in the germline V gene. The chain's CDR3 is CASSFLAELSYNEQFF. The DNA for the CDR3 is TGCGCCAGCAGCTTCCTCGCGGAGCTCTCCTACAATGAGCAGTTCTTC.

This clone showed up just once. The V and J genes are TRBV5-4 and TRBJ2-3; perhaps D is TRBD1 or TRBD2 (5 bases each). The CDR3 loop spans 15 amino acids. The germline gives CDR1 SGHNT, CDR2 YYREEE (reference sequence). Trimming cost V 2 bases and J 1 base, with 11 bases left between them. The CDR3 DNA reads TGTGCCAGCAGCTTACGGGACCAGCGCACAGATACGCAGTATTTT. Translated, it gives CASSLRDQRTDTQYF.

The chain couples TRBV27 to TRBJ2-2; the D is unclear. Per germline, CDR1 MNHEY and CDR2 SMNVEV (reference sequence). The CDR3 loop spans 13 amino acids. V lost 1 base to trimming and J lost 5 bases, with 5 bases between them. CDR3 amino acids: CASSLLSTGELFF. DNA for the CDR3: TGTGCCAGCAGTTTATTGTCGACCGGGGAGCTGTTTTTT.

This chain uses TRBV13 with TRBJ1-6; D is perhaps TRBD1 (6 bases). The CDR3 is 14 residues long. V was cut by 5 bases and J by 10 bases, with 15 bases left in between. The germline gives CDR1 PRHDT, CDR2 FYEKMQ (reference sequence). The CDR3 sequence is CASSATGIGSPLHF. The DNA of the CDR3 is TGTGCCAGCAGCGCCACAGGGATTGGATCACCCCTCCACTTT.

The chain employs TRBV7-8 and TRBJ2-7; TRBD1 matches 8 bases. The length of the CDR3 is 16 residues. The V segment lost 4 bases and the J segment 2 bases; nucleotides outside the gene matches: 10. Looked up from germline, CDR1 is SGHVS and CDR2 is FQNEAQ. CDR3 DNA sequence: TGTGCCAGCAGCTGGGGGGACAGGACTCAACCCTACGAGCAGTACTTC. It yields the protein CASSWGDRTQPYEQYF.

This rearrangement joins TRBV7-9 to TRBJ2-7; D gene uncertain. Trimming left V 5 bases short and J 3 bases short, with 8 bases between. Per germline, CDR1 SEHNR and CDR2 FQNEAQ (reference sequence). There are 12 residues in the CDR3. Here the CDR3 DNA reads TGTGCCAGCAGCAGCTTCGACTACGAGCAGTACTTC. It is translated as CASSSFDYEQYF. The full variable domain, its missing parts supplied by reference TRBV7-9 and TRBJ2-7, is DTGVSQNPRHKITKRGQNVTFRCDPISEHNRLYWYRQTLGQGPEFLTYFQNEAQLEKSRLLSDRFSAERPKGSFSTLEIQRTEQGDSAMYLCASSSFDYEQYFGPGTRLTVT.

This chain joins TRBV5-1 and TRBJ1-1, with a tentative D call TRBD1 (5 bases). The CDR3 sequence is 13 residues long. V was pared by 4 bases and J by 3 bases, with 10 bases between. The germline V gene encodes CDR1 SGHRS and CDR2 YFSETQ. In nucleotides, the CDR3 is TGCGCCAGCAGCGAACCGACAGACACTGAAGCTTTCTTT. Its translation: CASSEPTDTEAFF.

J is TRBJ2-2 and V is TRBV6-1; D call uncertain. The V gene's germline CDR1 is MNHNS and CDR2 SASEGT. This CDR3 spans 14 amino acids. The V end was cut by 8 bases, the J end by 5 bases, with 15 bases between. CDR3 region: CASGEQAETGELFF. The CDR3 nucleotides read TGTGCCAGCGGGGAACAAGCAGAAACCGGGGAGCTGTTTTTT.

The chain recombines TRBV2 with TRBJ1-2; D is uncertain. The CDR3 runs 13 residues. Trimming took 8 bases from V and 8 from J, leaving 18 bases between them. Germline-derived CDR1 and CDR2 are SNHLY and FYNNEI. The CDR3, as DNA: TGTGCCAGCCCGACGGCGTTGACGGGGGGCTACACCTTC. This gives the protein CASPTALTGGYTF.

CDR3 sequence reads: CASSEGATRNQPQHF. In DNA, the CDR3 is TGTGCCAGCAGTGAAGGAGCTACCCGCAATCAGCCCCAGCATTTT. This chain uses TRBV6-1 with TRBJ1-5; D remains unclear. Germline values: CDR1 MNHNS, CDR2 SASEGT. V was trimmed by 1 base and J by 2 bases, leaving 9 bases between them. The CDR3 sequence is 15 residues long.

The chain carries TRBV11-2 and TRBJ2-7; 8 bases map to TRBD1. Germline CDR1 reads SGHAT; CDR2 reads FQNNGV. The CDR3 sequence is 16 residues long. V lost 1 base, J lost 3 bases, and 8 bases stayed unmatched. CDR3 coding DNA: TGTGCCAGCAGCTTAGGGGGACAGGCCCCCTTCTACGAGCAGTACTTC. It codes for CASSLGGQAPFYEQYF.

The rearrangement joins TRBV5-4 to TRBJ1-1, with TRBD1 as a possible D gene (6 bases). The CDR3 covers 16 residues. Germline values: CDR1 SGHNT, CDR2 YYREEE (reference sequence). V lost 3 bases, J lost 2 bases, and 17 bases lay in between. The CDR3 sequence: CASSSARNRVNTEAFF. The CDR3, as DNA: TGTGCCAGCAGCTCCGCTCGGAACAGGGTAAACACTGAAGCTTTCTTT.

The rearrangement joins TRBV10-3 to TRBJ2-7; 7 bases are shared with TRBD1. J was trimmed by 0 bases and V by 4 bases; bases with no gene match: 3. Germline V gene sequence: CDR1 ENHRY, CDR2 SYGVKD. The CDR3 has 14 amino acids. The CDR3 spells CAISGGQFSYEQYF. The CDR3 region has the DNA TGTGCCATCAGTGGGGGACAGTTCTCCTACGAGCAGTACTTC.

The chain joins TRBV19 to TRBJ1-2; tentative D call: TRBD1 (5 bases). CDR1 is LNHDA and CDR2 is SQIVND in the germline V gene (reference sequence). Trimming left V 3 bases short and J 2 bases short, with 13 bases between. The CDR3 spans 15 residues. CDR3 protein: CASSISGPSNYGYTF. The CDR3 coding sequence is TGTGCCAGTAGTATTTCGGGACCGTCGAACTATGGCTACACCTTC.

CDR3 sequence: CASSPLSGPRNNSPLHF. The CDR3 region has the DNA TGTGCCAGCAGCCCTCTATCGGGCCCCAGAAATAATTCACCCCTCCACTTT. J is TRBJ1-6 and V is TRBV5-8; D is undetermined. The CDR3 has 17 residues. Trimming cost V 4 bases and J 5 bases, with 19 bases left between them. CDR1 is SGHTS, CDR2 YDEGEE, per germline.

CDR3: CASRGRGGGTEAFF. The CDR3 DNA is TGTGCCAGCAGGGGCCGAGGGGGGGGCACTGAAGCTTTCTTT. This chain links TRBV7-9 with TRBJ1-1; a weak D match, TRBD1 (6 bases). Germline values: CDR1 SEHNR, CDR2 FQNEAQ (reference sequence). With 6 bases removed from V and 4 bases from J, the gap between germline ends came to 15 bases. The CDR3 has 14 residues.

This clone has more than one count but fewer than ten. The J gene is TRBJ1-1, the V gene TRBV27; D is possibly TRBD1 (5 bases). The CDR3 totals 15 residues. Germline CDR1 reads MNHEY; CDR2 reads SMNVEV (reference sequence). The germline V and J ends were trimmed by 8 bases and 0 bases, with 16 bases remaining between them. CDR3 nucleotides: TGTGCCAGCTACCCCCACTCACAGGTGAACACTGAAGCTTTCTTT. Protein product: CASYPHSQVNTEAFF.

The chain is built from TRBV5-1 and TRBJ1-6; 8 bases are a match to TRBD1. Losses at the gene ends were 3 bases for V and 6 bases for J; bases not matched to a gene: 5. The germline V gene has CDR1 SGHRS and CDR2 YFSETQ. The CDR3 contains 15 residues. CDR3 DNA sequence: TGCGCCAGCAGCTCCGGGACAGGAATTAATTCACCCCTCCACTTT. Residues: CASSSGTGINSPLHF. The entire variable domain, with the rest obtained from reference TRBV5-1 and TRBJ1-6, is as follows: KAGVTQTPRYLIKTRGQQVTLSCSPISGHRSVSWYQQTPGQGLQFLFEYFSETQRNKGNFPGRFSGRQFSNSRSEMNVSTLELGDSALYLCASSSGTGINSPLHFGNGTRLTVT.

The chain joins TRBV5-1 to TRBJ2-7, with 10 bases lining up with TRBD2. Trimming at V came to 2 bases and at J to 1 base, leaving 3 bases not matched to a gene. The CDR3 runs 15 residues. CDR1 is SGHRS, CDR2 YFSETQ, per germline. The chain's CDR3 is CASSFSLAGSYEQYF. The CDR3, as DNA: TGCGCCAGCAGCTTTTCACTAGCGGGATCCTACGAGCAGTACTTC.

J is TRBJ1-6 and V is TRBV5-1, with D perhaps TRBD1 (5 bases). CDR1 is SGHRS, CDR2 YFSETQ, per germline. With 4 bases removed from V and 9 bases from J, the gap between germline ends came to 17 bases. This CDR3 has 15 amino acids. In DNA form, the CDR3 reads TGCGCCAGCAGCCGGGACCCTGCACGGGGTTCACCCCTCCACTTT. Protein product: CASSRDPARGSPLHF.

The chain has TRBV28 and TRBJ1-3; D is unresolved. V lost 2 bases and J 0 bases, leaving 2 bases between the germline ends. CDR1 and CDR2 (germline): MDHEN, SYDVKM. CDR3 length equals 13 residues. The CDR3 bases are TGTGCCAGCAGTTTAGTCTCTGGAAACACCATATATTTT. This translates into CASSLVSGNTIYF.

The chain couples TRBV5-5 to TRBJ1-6; no firm D call. The length of the CDR3 is 15 residues. Per the germline V gene, CDR1 is SGHKS and CDR2 is YYEKEE (reference sequence). Trimming removed 2 bases from V and 10 bases from J, with 16 bases in between. The CDR3 protein is CASSFLTQVGSPLHF. The CDR3 DNA reads TGTGCCAGCAGCTTTTTAACCCAGGTTGGATCACCCCTCCACTTT.

The chain uses TRBV6-5 and TRBJ1-1; 8 nucleotides match TRBD1. V shed 4 bases and J 1 base; nucleotides not matched to a gene: 5. This CDR3 is built from 15 residues. In germline, CDR1 is MNHEY, CDR2 SVGAGI. Here the CDR3 DNA reads TGTGCCAGCAGTTCCTACGGGACAGGGAACACTGAAGCTTTCTTT. Residues: CASSSYGTGNTEAFF.

The chain links TRBV6-1 to TRBJ1-1, with D tentatively TRBD1 (6 bases). Germline lookup yields CDR1 MNHNS and CDR2 SASEGT. Deletions cut 2 bases from V and 1 base from J, with 11 bases between. CDR3 length: 15 residues. CDR3 sequence: CASSEIGRGNTEAFF. The CDR3 nucleotides are TGTGCCAGCAGTGAAATCGGCAGGGGGAACACTGAAGCTTTCTTT.

The chain is built from TRBV11-2 and TRBJ1-3; no clear D gene. V was clipped by 3 bases and J by 4 bases, with 10 bases between them. The CDR3 is 14 amino acids. The germline V gene encodes CDR1 SGHAT and CDR2 FQNNGV. The CDR3 spells CASSFRTPGNTIYF. CDR3 in DNA: TGTGCCAGCAGCTTTAGAACACCCGGAAACACCATATATTTT.

This clone has only one observation. This chain connects TRBV19 to TRBJ1-2; tentatively, D is TRBD1 (5 bases). Trimming removed 10 bases from V and 6 bases from J, with 12 bases in between. Per the germline V gene, CDR1 is LNHDA and CDR2 is SQIVND (reference sequence). This CDR3 is 11 amino acids long. CDR3 sequence (DNA): TGTGCCACCTTGGGGGAGCATGGCTACACCTTC. Amino acids: CATLGEHGYTF.

This CDR3 is CASSGPLEVNSPLHF. CDR3 coding DNA: TGTGCCAGCAGTGGACCTCTGGAGGTTAATTCACCCCTCCACTTT. J is TRBJ1-6 and V is TRBV25-1; D ambiguous. From germline, CDR1 is MGHDK and CDR2 SYGVNS. The V gene lost 4 bases and the J gene lost 6 bases, with 13 bases spanning the gap. The CDR3 runs to 15 residues.

V gene TRBV30 combines with J gene TRBJ1-2; 10 nucleotides agree with TRBD1. V shed 2 bases and J 4 bases; nucleotides not matched to a gene: 7. CDR3 length: 15 residues. The germline CDR1 and CDR2 sequences are GTSNPN and SVGIG (reference sequence). The CDR3 DNA is TGTGCCTGGAGTCCCCCTCGGACAGGGGGCTATGGCTACACCTTC. Encoded protein: CAWSPPRTGGYGYTF.

V usage is TRBV6-5 and J usage is TRBJ2-5; TRBD2 agrees at 7 bases. The CDR3 is made up of 16 amino acids. The trim removed 3 bases at V and 1 base at J, leaving 8 bases unmatched. The V gene's germline CDR1 is MNHEY and CDR2 SVGAGI. In DNA form, the CDR3 reads TGTGCCAGCAGTTATTGGGGGGGACGGATCCAAGAGACCCAGTACTTC. It codes for CASSYWGGRIQETQYF.

This clone was seen a single time. The chain recombines TRBV5-6 with TRBJ2-3; D remains ambiguous. The V end lost 5 bases, the J end lost 3 bases, and 13 bases lay between the germline ends. This CDR3 comprises 14 residues. Per the germline V gene, CDR1 is SGHDT and CDR2 is YYEEEE. CDR3 in DNA: TGTGCCAGCAGGTCCGATGGGCGGACAGATACGCAGTATTTT. This gives the protein CASRSDGRTDTQYF. The entire variable domain, with the rest obtained from reference TRBV5-6 and TRBJ2-3, is as follows: DAGVTQSPTHLIKTRGQQVTLRCSPKSGHDTVSWYQQALGQGPQFIFQYYEEEERQRGNFPDRFSGHQFPNYSSELNVNALLLGDSALYLCASRSDGRTDTQYFGPGTRLTVL.

V usage is TRBV27 and J usage is TRBJ1-2, with no clear D. Per germline, CDR1 MNHEY and CDR2 SMNVEV (reference sequence). The length of the CDR3 is 13 residues. V was clipped by 2 bases and J by 4 bases, with 8 bases between them. Here the CDR3 DNA reads TGTGCCAGCAGTTTAAGGAGTGGCTATGGCTACACCTTC. Residues: CASSLRSGYGYTF.